This T cell receptor beta chain originates from a study of T cells in Graves' hyperthyroidism and ophthalmopathy. Study-wide findings and caveats: Stable hyperthyroidism was told apart from ophthalmopathy by a model built on 13 V-J features.

RNA transcripts gave rise to amplified TCR beta CDR3 regions. RT-PCR in the first round (using the HTBI primer set) targeted the TCR CDR3. TCRdb re-analysed the multiplex PCR reads in MiXCR, keeping a single row per CDR3 protein. The data hold 92,000 or so distinct CDR3 sequences, with over 50% observed a single time. This CDR3 is 17 amino acids long. Germline V CDR1 and CDR2: SGHTA, FQGNSA. V was clipped by 5 bases and J by 7 bases; unmatched bases: 14. Hyperthyroidism of Graves' type that showed no ophthalmopathy progression within 18 months was stable. Newly diagnosed hyperthyroidism patients aged 18 to 65 years had disease lasting under 2 months. This clonotype was counted a few times. Antigen: not known.

The clonotype comes from a woman aged 40-49 years with Graves' hyperthyroidism. The sample consisted of blood. The chain uses TRBV7-2 and TRBJ2-7; 13 bases fit TRBD2. The CDR3 DNA follows: TGTGCCAGCAGCCCCAGACTAGCGGGAGGTGAAATCGGGGAGCAGTACTTC. It encodes CASSPRLAGGEIGEQYF. The full variable domain, rest sourced from reference TRBV7-2 and TRBJ2-7, is GAGVSQSPSNKVTEKGKDVELRCDPISGHTALYWYRQSLGQGLEFLIYFQGNSAPDKSGLPSDRFSAERTGGSVSTLTIQRTQQEDSAVYLCASSPRLAGGEIGEQYFGPGTRLTVT.